This TCR beta chain was recovered during a study of blood T cell repertoires in COVID-19. At the level of the study: Donors in the United States, Italy and Spain gave samples during acute or convalescent COVID-19.

Participants spanned ages 18 to 89 years and resided in roughly 26 US areas. Cohort allocation depended upon clinical history that participants reported. Some clones are missing from TCRdb's copy, which holds only in-frame ones; the method was immunoSEQ multiplex PCR. The sample holds 210,000 or so clones, 70% to 90% seen once. Per germline, CDR1 MGHRA and CDR2 YSYEKL. This CDR3 contains 11 residues. V was clipped by 10 bases and J by 1 base, with 6 bases between them. The V gene is TRBV4-1, the J gene TRBJ2-3; D is possibly TRBD2 (5 bases). This TCR was recovered from a man under 40 with acute COVID-19. The sequencing input was PBMCs or T cells enriched from blood (not recorded which). The CDR3 sequence is CATGGTDTQYF. The DNA of the CDR3 is TGCGCCACCGGGGGCACAGATACGCAGTATTTT.